The 27 T cell receptor beta chains in this list originate from one sample, sequenced in a study of cytomegalovirus exposure and HLA in healthy donors. The primer mix had 60 Vbeta and 13 Jbeta primers. Produced via immunoSEQ multiplex PCR; TCRdb's table is partial and in-frame only. The data contain more than 110,000 clones, approximately 70% of them singletons. Sequencing was done on a sample of PBMCs. These receptors were taken from a human donor in good health.

This chain connects TRBV2 to TRBJ1-4; possibly TRBD1 for D (5 bases). This CDR3 spans 15 amino acids. The germline V and J ends were trimmed by 2 bases and 1 base, with 8 bases remaining between them. CDR1 is SNHLY, CDR2 FYNNEI, per germline. In DNA, the CDR3 is TGTGCCAGCAGTGAATCCGGGGGAACTAATGAAAAACTGTTTTTT. Protein: CASSESGGTNEKLFF.

This chain uses TRBV7-8 with TRBJ2-1; TRBD1 agrees at 9 bases. Germline CDR1 and CDR2: SGHVS and FQNEAQ. Losses at the gene ends were 4 bases for V and 0 bases for J; bases not matched to a gene: 1. This CDR3 has 15 residues. The CDR3 protein is CASSWDRASYNEQFF. Written as DNA, the CDR3 is TGTGCCAGCAGCTGGGACAGGGCCTCCTACAATGAGCAGTTCTTC.

This sequence joins TRBV12-5 and TRBJ2-1, with D uncertain. Trimming took 8 bases from V and 9 from J, leaving 11 bases between them. The CDR3 extends over 11 amino acids. Per germline, CDR1 LGHNT and CDR2 FRNRAP. CDR3 bases: TGTGCTAGTTTGACTTACGGTGAGCAGTTCTTC. The encoded protein is CASLTYGEQFF. The whole variable domain, remainder taken from reference TRBV12-5 and TRBJ2-1, is DARVTQTPRHKVTEMGQEVTMRCQPILGHNTVFWYRQTMMQGLELLAYFRNRAPLDDSGMPKDRFSAEMPDATLATLKIQPSEPRDSAVYFCASLTYGEQFFGPGTRLTVL.

The V and J genes are TRBV2 and TRBJ2-2; D is possibly TRBD2 (5 bases). CDR1 and CDR2 from the germline V gene are SNHLY and FYNNEI. Trimming removed 7 bases at V and 4 bases at J, with 13 bases between. The CDR3 is 14 amino acids. CDR3: CASMGEGATGELFF. In DNA form, the CDR3 reads TGTGCCAGCATGGGAGAGGGAGCCACCGGGGAGCTGTTTTTT. Full variable domain (remainder filled in from reference TRBV2 and TRBJ2-2): EPEVTQTPSHQVTQMGQEVILRCVPISNHLYFYWYRQILGQKVEFLVSFYNNEISEKSEIFDDQFSVERPDGSNFTLKIRSTKLEDSAMYFCASMGEGATGELFFGEGSRLTVL.

The CDR3 spells CASSPGPGGCEQYF. For the CDR3, the DNA is TGTGCCAGCTCACCAGGTCCAGGGGGCTGCGAGCAGTACTTC. This chain uses TRBV18 with TRBJ2-7; the match to TRBD1 covers 8 bases. V lost 2 bases and J lost 6; bases outside the gene matches: 6. There are 14 residues in the CDR3. From germline, CDR1 is KGHSH and CDR2 LQKENI.

V gene TRBV19 combines with J gene TRBJ2-2; 14 bases align to TRBD2. Germline V gene lookup returns CDR1 LNHDA and CDR2 SQIVND (reference sequence). The ends lost 6 bases at V and 7 bases at J; junction bases unmatched: 7. The CDR3 is made up of 16 amino acids. CDR3 sequence: CASSRGLAGANGELFF. CDR3 DNA: TGTGCCAGTAGCAGGGGACTAGCGGGAGCGAACGGGGAGCTGTTTTTT.

This sequence joins TRBV9 and TRBJ2-1, with 14 positions matching TRBD2. After removal of 4 bases from V and 10 bases from J, the junction contained 16 bases not matched to a gene. This CDR3 region has 18 residues. The germline CDR1 and CDR2 sequences are SGDLS and YYNGEE. CDR3 in amino acids: CASSYDLPTSGRAGEQFF. CDR3 sequence (DNA): TGTGCCAGCAGCTACGATCTCCCGACTAGCGGGAGGGCGGGAGAGCAGTTCTTC.

The chain carries TRBV7-9 and TRBJ1-4; tentatively, D is TRBD1 (5 bases). Between the trimmed V and J ends, which lost 1 base and 7 bases, there was a span of 10 bases. From germline, CDR1 is SEHNR and CDR2 FQNEAQ (reference sequence). This CDR3 is 14 amino acids long. The CDR3 nucleotides are TGTGCCAGCAGCTTAGTGAGGGGAGGTGAAAAACTGTTTTTT. Amino acid sequence: CASSLVRGGEKLFF.

This clone was seen a few times. The genes are TRBV2 and TRBJ1-5; TRBD1 aligns across 7 bases. Germline V gene lookup returns CDR1 SNHLY and CDR2 FYNNEI. The CDR3 totals 14 residues. Trimming at V came to 7 bases and at J to 0 bases, leaving 3 bases not matched to a gene. The CDR3 nucleotides are TGTGCCAGCAATTACAGGGGTAGCAATCAGCCCCAGCATTTT. Protein sequence: CASNYRGSNQPQHF. Full variable domain (outside the CDR3, taken from reference TRBV2 and TRBJ1-5): EPEVTQTPSHQVTQMGQEVILRCVPISNHLYFYWYRQILGQKVEFLVSFYNNEISEKSEIFDDQFSVERPDGSNFTLKIRSTKLEDSAMYFCASNYRGSNQPQHFGDGTRLSIL.

This clone was picked up one time. V and J are TRBV28 and TRBJ1-4; 7 bases agree with TRBD1. This CDR3 is built from 20 residues. CDR1 is MDHEN, CDR2 SYDVKM, per germline. After removal of 5 bases from V and 5 bases from J, the junction contained 23 bases not matched to a gene. The CDR3 sequence: CASSPFSLPTGRSWNEKLFF. The CDR3 DNA sequence: TGTGCCAGCAGTCCATTTTCCCTGCCGACAGGGAGAAGTTGGAATGAAAAACTGTTTTTT.

This clone was seen more than once but under ten times. As DNA, the CDR3 is TGTGCCTGGAGTAATAGCGTCTCCTACGAGCAGTACTTC. It yields the protein CAWSNSVSYEQYF. This sequence joins TRBV30 and TRBJ2-7; weak D call: TRBD2 (5 bases). Per the germline V gene, CDR1 is GTSNPN and CDR2 is SVGIG (reference sequence). V gave up 2 bases and J gave up 0 bases, with 8 bases separating them. The length of the CDR3 is 13 residues.

This clone was detected only once. The chain is built from TRBV6-1 and TRBJ2-5, with D uncertain. V lost 2 bases to trimming and J lost 5 bases, with 3 bases between them. The CDR3 has 11 residues. Germline V gene sequence: CDR1 MNHNS, CDR2 SASEGT. The CDR3 here is CASSESETQYF. The CDR3 region has the DNA TGTGCCAGCAGTGAAAGCGAGACCCAGTACTTC.

The rearrangement uses TRBV15 and TRBJ2-1, with 8 bases matching TRBD2. Germline lookup yields CDR1 LNHNV and CDR2 YYDKDF (reference sequence). V dropped 3 bases and J dropped 3; count of bases not matched to a gene: 1. The CDR3 length is 14 residues. The CDR3 loop reads CATSSLAGYNEQFF. In DNA form, the CDR3 reads TGTGCCACCAGCAGTCTAGCGGGCTACAATGAGCAGTTCTTC.

Concerning this clone itself: At one end the junction does not follow the germline gene, possibly because of a read error. The chain links TRBV7-2 to TRBJ2-3; 9 bases map to TRBD1. The CDR3 loop spans 15 amino acids. CDR1 is SGHTA and CDR2 is FQGNSA in the germline V gene. This CDR3 is CVSSFPGQGADTQYF. The CDR3 nucleotides read TGTGTCAGCAGCTTTCCGGGACAGGGTGCAGATACGCAGTATTTT.

This chain uses TRBV5-8 with TRBJ1-2, with a possible D match to TRBD1 (5 bases). Germline CDR1 is SGHTS and CDR2 is YDEGEE. The V and J ends lost 8 bases and 4 bases respectively, with 15 bases between them. The CDR3 length is 13 residues. The CDR3: CASRRRGGYGYTF. Here the CDR3 DNA reads TGTGCCAGTCGGAGGAGGGGTGGCTATGGCTACACCTTC.

The genes are TRBV7-9 and TRBJ2-1; D is possibly TRBD2 (6 bases). CDR1 is SEHNR and CDR2 is FQNEAQ in the germline V gene (reference sequence). V lost 3 bases and J 0 bases, leaving 12 bases between the germline ends. The CDR3 extends over 16 amino acids. The CDR3 DNA sequence: TGTGCCAGCAGCTTGGGACTTTTTAGCTCCTACAATGAGCAGTTCTTC. It is translated as CASSLGLFSSYNEQFF. Filled out from reference TRBV7-9 and TRBJ2-1, the complete variable domain reads DTGVSQNPRHKITKRGQNVTFRCDPISEHNRLYWYRQTLGQGPEFLTYFQNEAQLEKSRLLSDRFSAERPKGSFSTLEIQRTEQGDSAMYLCASSLGLFSSYNEQFFGPGTRLTVL.

The chain is built from TRBV4-1 and TRBJ2-2, with 11 bases aligning to TRBD2. The CDR3 has 15 residues. Germline CDR1 is MGHRA and CDR2 is YSYEKL. The V segment lost 4 bases and the J segment 5 bases; nucleotides outside the gene matches: 3. The CDR3 spells CASSPRTSGTGELFF. The CDR3, as DNA: TGCGCCAGCAGCCCCCGGACTAGCGGGACCGGGGAGCTGTTTTTT.

The genes are TRBV18 and TRBJ2-7; 8 bases align to TRBD2. Germline assignment: CDR1 KGHSH and CDR2 LQKENI. The CDR3 sequence is 16 residues long. J gave up 3 bases and V 6 bases, and 13 bases lay outside the gene matches. The CDR3 nucleotides are TGTGCCAGCTCCGAAAACTGGGAACTAGCGGTCTACGAGCAGTACTTC. Translation gives CASSENWELAVYEQYF.

The chain has TRBV7-2 and TRBJ1-5, with a possible D match to TRBD1 (5 bases). V was clipped by 0 bases and J by 2 bases, with 8 bases between them. The CDR3 covers 15 residues. Germline V gives CDR1 SGHTA, CDR2 FQGNSA. CDR3 nucleotide sequence: TGTGCCAGCAGCTTAGCGCAGGGTCGCAATCAGCCCCAGCATTTT. It encodes CASSLAQGRNQPQHF.

J is TRBJ2-1 and V is TRBV21-1; TRBD1, the table's D call, lacks a check against the DNA. TRBV21-1 constitutes a pseudogene. The CDR3 has 16 amino acids. The CDR3 DNA follows: TGTGCCAGCAGCACGAGGACACCCTCCCAAGGCGATGAGCAGTTCTTC. This translates into CASSTRTPSQGDEQFF.

This chain connects TRBV11-2 to TRBJ2-2; possible D gene TRBD1, 6 bases. Per the germline V gene, CDR1 is SGHAT and CDR2 is FQNNGV. V lost 1 base and J 6 bases, leaving 9 bases between the germline ends. This CDR3 spans 14 amino acids. In nucleotides, the CDR3 is TGTGCCAGCAGCTTAGGACAGGCCGCCGGGGAGCTGTTTTTT. Protein product: CASSLGQAAGELFF.

This clone was recorded once. The chain links TRBV5-1 to TRBJ2-2; 11 bases agree with TRBD1. The V gene end was trimmed by 0 bases and the J gene end by 6 bases; junction bases not matched to a gene: 4. The CDR3 is 16 amino acids. Germline V CDR1 and CDR2: SGHRS, YFSETQ. In DNA, the CDR3 is TGCGCCAGCAGCTTGGCCGGGACAGGGGGTGCCGGGGAGCTGTTTTTT. Residues: CASSLAGTGGAGELFF.

This chain links TRBV9 with TRBJ2-2, with 8 bases lining up with TRBD1. J was trimmed by 7 bases and V by 2 bases; bases with no gene match: 7. The CDR3 consists of 15 residues. CDR1 is SGDLS and CDR2 is YYNGEE in the germline V gene. CDR3 sequence reads: CASSVGQGAGGELFF. In nucleotides, the CDR3 is TGTGCCAGCAGCGTCGGACAGGGAGCAGGCGGGGAGCTGTTTTTT.

V gene TRBV7-3 combines with J gene TRBJ2-7, with a tentative D call TRBD1 (5 bases). The CDR3 contains 13 residues. Germline assignment: CDR1 SGHTA and CDR2 FQGTGA. The V end was cut by 5 bases, the J end by 7 bases, with 15 bases between. The CDR3 DNA sequence: TGTGCCAGCAGCGTCCTGGGGCGCTGGGAGCAGTACTTC. Protein product: CASSVLGRWEQYF.

The table lists this clone with a count of one. V gene TRBV6-1 combines with J gene TRBJ1-1, with 7 bases identical to TRBD1. Trimming removed 1 base from V and 3 bases from J; junction bases left unmatched: 5. The CDR3 contains 15 residues. The V gene's germline CDR1 is MNHNS and CDR2 SASEGT. CDR3 residues: CASSEEPRGDTEAFF. CDR3 sequence (DNA): TGTGCCAGCAGTGAAGAGCCCAGGGGGGACACTGAAGCTTTCTTT.

This clone was observed a handful of times. The germline gene is not matched at one end of the junction; a read error may be the cause. This chain joins TRBV7-3 and TRBJ1-2, with 7 bases aligning to TRBD1. CDR1 is SGHTA and CDR2 is FQGTGA in the germline V gene. CDR3 size: 15 residues. The chain's CDR3 is CASSLTGTAASGYTF. CDR3 sequence (DNA): TGTGCCAGCAGTTTAACCGGGACAGCTGCTTCTGGCTACACCTTC.

This sequence joins TRBV5-1 and TRBJ2-1; TRBD2 matches 7 bases. This CDR3 region has 14 residues. Germline V gene lookup returns CDR1 SGHRS and CDR2 YFSETQ. After removal of 5 bases from V and 1 base from J, the junction contained 3 bases not matched to a gene. CDR3 bases: TGCGCCAGCAGGGAAGCGGGGTCCTACAATGAGCAGTTCTTC. It specifies CASREAGSYNEQFF.